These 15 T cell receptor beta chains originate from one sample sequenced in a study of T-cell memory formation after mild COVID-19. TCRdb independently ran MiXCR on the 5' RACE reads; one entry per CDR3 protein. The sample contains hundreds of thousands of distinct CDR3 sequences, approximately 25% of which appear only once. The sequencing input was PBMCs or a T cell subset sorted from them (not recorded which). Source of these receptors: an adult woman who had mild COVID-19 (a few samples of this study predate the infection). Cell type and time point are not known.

CDR3 sequence: CASSLESLSPDTQYF. The CDR3 DNA is TGCGCCAGCAGCTTGGAATCCCTCTCCCCAGATACGCAGTATTTT. V usage is TRBV5-1 and J usage is TRBJ2-3; D gene uncertain. The CDR3 consists of 15 residues. Germline V gene lookup returns CDR1 SGHRS and CDR2 YFSETQ. Trimming took 0 bases from V and 4 from J, leaving 12 bases between them.

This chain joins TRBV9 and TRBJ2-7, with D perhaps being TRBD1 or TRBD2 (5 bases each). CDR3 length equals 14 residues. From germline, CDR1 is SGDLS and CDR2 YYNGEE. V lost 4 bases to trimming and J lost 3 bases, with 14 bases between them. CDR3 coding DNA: TGTGCCAGCAGCCCCAGAGGGGAATACTACGAGCAGTACTTC. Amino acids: CASSPRGEYYEQYF.

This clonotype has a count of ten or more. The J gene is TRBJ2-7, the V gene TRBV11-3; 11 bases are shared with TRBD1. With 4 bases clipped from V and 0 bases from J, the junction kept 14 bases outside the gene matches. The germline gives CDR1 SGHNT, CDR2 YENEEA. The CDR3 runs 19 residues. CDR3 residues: CASSSHPGTGGMSSYEQYF. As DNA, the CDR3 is TGTGCCAGCAGCTCTCACCCCGGGACAGGGGGTATGAGCTCCTACGAGCAGTACTTC.

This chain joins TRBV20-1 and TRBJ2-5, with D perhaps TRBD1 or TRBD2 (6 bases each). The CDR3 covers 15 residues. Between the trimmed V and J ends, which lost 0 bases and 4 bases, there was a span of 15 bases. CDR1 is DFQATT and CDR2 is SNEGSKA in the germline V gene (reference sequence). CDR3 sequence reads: CSARERGRRRETQYF. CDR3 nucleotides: TGCAGTGCTAGAGAGAGGGGGAGGCGGAGAGAGACCCAGTACTTC.

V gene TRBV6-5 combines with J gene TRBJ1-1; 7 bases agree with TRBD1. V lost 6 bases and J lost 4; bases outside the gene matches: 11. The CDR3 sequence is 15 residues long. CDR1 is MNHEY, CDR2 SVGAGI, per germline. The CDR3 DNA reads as TGTGCCAGCAGCCACCGTAAGGGGGCGAGCACTGAAGCTTTCTTT. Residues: CASSHRKGASTEAFF.

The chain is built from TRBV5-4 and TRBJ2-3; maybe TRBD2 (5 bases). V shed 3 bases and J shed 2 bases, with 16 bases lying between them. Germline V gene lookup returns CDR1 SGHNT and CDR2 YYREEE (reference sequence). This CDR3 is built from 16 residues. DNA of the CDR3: TGTGCCAGCAGCTCAACAGCGGAGATTGACACAGATACGCAGTATTTT. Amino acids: CASSSTAEIDTDTQYF.

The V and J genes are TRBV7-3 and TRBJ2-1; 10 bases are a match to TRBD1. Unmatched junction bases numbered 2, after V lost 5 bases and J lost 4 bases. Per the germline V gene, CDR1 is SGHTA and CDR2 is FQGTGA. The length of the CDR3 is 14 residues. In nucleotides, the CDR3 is TGTGCCAGCAGCCCGGACAGGGGGTACAATGAGCAGTTCTTC. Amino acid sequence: CASSPDRGYNEQFF.

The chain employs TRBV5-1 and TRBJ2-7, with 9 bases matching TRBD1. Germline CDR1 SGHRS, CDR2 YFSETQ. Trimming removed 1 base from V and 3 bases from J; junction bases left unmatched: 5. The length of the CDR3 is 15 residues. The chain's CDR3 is CASSLTPGQGYEQYF. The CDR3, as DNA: TGCGCCAGCAGCTTGACCCCGGGACAGGGCTACGAGCAGTACTTC.

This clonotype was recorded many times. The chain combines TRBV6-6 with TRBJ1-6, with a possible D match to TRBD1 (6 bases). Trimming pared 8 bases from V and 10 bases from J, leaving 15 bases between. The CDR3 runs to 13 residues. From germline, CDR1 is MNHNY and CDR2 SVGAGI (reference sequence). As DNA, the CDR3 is TGTGCCAGCCTCCCAGCCGGGGGCTCACCCCTCCACTTT. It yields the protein CASLPAGGSPLHF.

CDR3 sequence (DNA): TGTGCCAGCAGCTGGACATTGAGCTCCTACAATGAGCAGTTCTTC. Translation: CASSWTLSSYNEQFF. The chain uses TRBV13 and TRBJ2-1; perhaps TRBD1 as D (5 bases). V was shortened by 4 bases and J by 0 bases, with 10 bases between the two germline ends. This CDR3 has 15 amino acids. Germline V gene sequence: CDR1 PRHDT, CDR2 FYEKMQ (reference sequence).

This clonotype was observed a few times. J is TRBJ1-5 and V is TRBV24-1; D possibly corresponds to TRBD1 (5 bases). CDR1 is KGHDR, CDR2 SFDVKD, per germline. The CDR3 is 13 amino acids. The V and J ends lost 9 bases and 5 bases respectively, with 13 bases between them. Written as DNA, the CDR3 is TGTGCCACCGGGGCAGGGCAGCATCAGCCCCAGCATTTT. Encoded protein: CATGAGQHQPQHF.

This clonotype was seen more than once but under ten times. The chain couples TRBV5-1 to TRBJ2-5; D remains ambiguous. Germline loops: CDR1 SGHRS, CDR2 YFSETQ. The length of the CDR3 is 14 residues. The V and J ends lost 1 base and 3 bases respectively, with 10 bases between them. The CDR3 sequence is CASSLNRHKETQYF. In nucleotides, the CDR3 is TGCGCCAGCAGCTTGAATCGACACAAAGAGACCCAGTACTTC.

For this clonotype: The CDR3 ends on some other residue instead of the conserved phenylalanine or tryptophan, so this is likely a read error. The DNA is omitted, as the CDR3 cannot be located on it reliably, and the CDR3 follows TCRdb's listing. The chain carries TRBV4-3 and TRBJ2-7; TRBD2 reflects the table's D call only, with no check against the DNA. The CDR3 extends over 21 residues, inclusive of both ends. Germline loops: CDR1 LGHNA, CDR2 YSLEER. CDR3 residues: CASSQEGPGGLAGGERVTSST.

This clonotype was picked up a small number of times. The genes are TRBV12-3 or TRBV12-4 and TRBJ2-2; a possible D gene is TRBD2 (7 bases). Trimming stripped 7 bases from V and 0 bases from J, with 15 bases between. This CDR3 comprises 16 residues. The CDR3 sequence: CASKGEGPTNTGELFF. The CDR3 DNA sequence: TGTGCCAGCAAGGGGGAGGGCCCTACGAACACCGGGGAGCTGTTTTTT.

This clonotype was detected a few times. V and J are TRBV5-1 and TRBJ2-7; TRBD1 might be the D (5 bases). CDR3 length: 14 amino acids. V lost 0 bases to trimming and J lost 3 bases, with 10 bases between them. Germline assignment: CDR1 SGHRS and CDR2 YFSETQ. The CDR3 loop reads CASSLDGRDYEQYF. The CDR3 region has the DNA TGCGCCAGCAGCTTGGACGGCAGGGACTACGAGCAGTACTTC.